The present TCR beta chain was sequenced within a study of blood T cell repertoires in COVID-19. At the level of the study: Whether acute or convalescent, the COVID-19 samples came from the United States, Italy and Spain. T cells, B-cell-depleted T cells, or PBMCs supplied cDNA or gDNA.

Measured with immunoSEQ multiplex PCR; TCRdb has only the in-frame clones, and not every one. The sample has some 390,000 clones, roughly 86% seen once. The V and J ends lost 6 bases and 8 bases respectively, with 13 bases between them. CDR3 length: 12 amino acids. Sequencing was done on a sample of PBMCs or T cells enriched from blood (not recorded which). The sequence derives from a young woman who had recovered from COVID-19. This chain joins TRBV12-3 or TRBV12-4 and TRBJ1-2, with D possibly being TRBD1 (6 bases). CDR3 loop: CASSPPGEGYTF. DNA for the CDR3: TGTGCCAGCAGCCCTCCAGGGGAAGGCTACACCTTC.